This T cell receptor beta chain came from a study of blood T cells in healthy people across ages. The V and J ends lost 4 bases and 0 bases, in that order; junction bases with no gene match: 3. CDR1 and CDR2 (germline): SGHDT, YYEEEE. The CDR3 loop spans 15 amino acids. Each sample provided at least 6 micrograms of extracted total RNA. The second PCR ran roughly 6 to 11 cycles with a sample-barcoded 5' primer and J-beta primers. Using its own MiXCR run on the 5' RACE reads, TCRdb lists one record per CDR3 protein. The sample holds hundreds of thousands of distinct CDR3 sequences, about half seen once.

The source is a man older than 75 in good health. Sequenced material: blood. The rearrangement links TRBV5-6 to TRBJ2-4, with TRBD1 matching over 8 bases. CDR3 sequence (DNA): TGTGCCAGCAGCACGGACAGGGTAGCCAAAAACATTCAGTACTTC. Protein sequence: CASSTDRVAKNIQYF.